What follows are 2 T cell receptor beta chains derived from one specimen sequenced in a study of a mutant IDH1 vaccine in newly diagnosed glioma. Their specific antigens are unknown. The repertoire was sequenced with immunoSEQ multiplex PCR; TCRdb's copy has only in-frame clones and lacks some. The table includes some 50,000 clones, around 60% detected once. Time point of the sample: week 47, end of study. Topical imiquimod was applied with each vaccine dose, which held 300 ug of mutant IDH1 20-mer peptide. The sequencing here drew on peripheral blood mononuclear cells (PBMCs), taken from a glioma patient whose treatment included an IDH1 peptide vaccine. All receptors come from a middle-aged man with glioma. Some clones in this sample may be carry-over from other donors' samples.

This clone was seen only once. CDR3 region: CASGSATGSYEQYF. CDR3 DNA sequence: TGTGCTAGTGGTTCCGCGACAGGTTCCTACGAGCAGTACTTC. The gene calls are TRBV12-5 and TRBJ2-7; possible D gene TRBD1, 6 bases. The germline gives CDR1 LGHNT, CDR2 FRNRAP. The CDR3 totals 14 residues. Trimming took off 4 bases at V and 1 base at J, with 11 bases between the two ends.

V gene TRBV6-5 combines with J gene TRBJ1-1; 8 nucleotides line up with TRBD1. The CDR3 runs to 15 residues. The trim removed 5 bases at V and 4 bases at J, leaving 9 bases unmatched. CDR1 and CDR2 (germline): MNHEY, SVGAGI. The CDR3 sequence: CASSLGTGTATEAFF. CDR3 DNA sequence: TGTGCCAGCAGTCTTGGGACAGGAACCGCCACTGAAGCTTTCTTT.